The 26 T cell receptor beta chains below all came from one sample that was sequenced in a study of technical replicates of blood from a handful of donors (dated by TCRdb to about 2017). Receptors were amplified or captured by the immunoSEQ multiplex PCR assay. TCRdb limited this immuneACCESS table to in-frame rearrangements with V and J called. A share of clones is missing; checked studies link under half to unresolved V genes, and the rest is unexplained. The sample table holds 91,000 or so clones, of which around 96% were seen once. Of the sample, roughly 0.28% is held by the ten largest clones. The specimen was T cells isolated from PBMCs. These receptors were obtained from a human donor in good health.

This chain uses TRBV18 with TRBJ2-1; 10 bases fit TRBD2. Per the germline V gene, CDR1 is KGHSH and CDR2 is LQKENI. The CDR3 has 20 residues. V was pared by 3 bases and J by 0 bases, with 14 bases of the junction left unmatched. CDR3 nucleotides: TGTGCCAGCTCACCGGAACCGGGACTAGCGTTTAGGAGCTCCTACAATGAGCAGTTCTTC. It specifies CASSPEPGLAFRSSYNEQFF.

V and J are TRBV7-8 and TRBJ2-5, with TRBD2 matching 13 bases. The germline gives CDR1 SGHVS, CDR2 FQNEAQ. Losses at the gene ends were 5 bases for V and 0 bases for J; bases not matched to a gene: 3. This CDR3 comprises 16 residues. The CDR3 DNA reads TGTGCCAGCAGCCTGGGGACTAGCGGGAACCAAGAGACCCAGTACTTC. This sequence encodes CASSLGTSGNQETQYF.

This clone was detected only once. The rearrangement joins TRBV7-3 to TRBJ2-6; possibly TRBD2 for D (6 bases). Germline V lookup: CDR1 SGHTA, CDR2 FQGTGA. Trimming cost V 5 bases and J 2 bases, with 22 bases left between them. The CDR3 is 19 amino acids. In nucleotides, the CDR3 is TGTGCCAGCAGCCCCATCGGGAGCCTTTATAGGGCTGGGGCCAACGTCCTGACTTTC. It specifies CASSPIGSLYRAGANVLTF.

The chain uses TRBV10-2 and TRBJ1-5; a possible D gene is TRBD1 (6 bases). CDR1 and CDR2 from the germline V gene are WSHSY and SAAADI. The CDR3 runs to 13 residues. V was shortened by 2 bases and J by 7 bases, with 9 bases between the two germline ends. CDR3 bases: TGCGCCAGCAGTGAGGAGGGGGAGCAGCCCCAGCATTTT. Its translation is CASSEEGEQPQHF.

V and J are TRBV5-5 and TRBJ1-2; D is ambiguous. Deletions cut 1 base from V and 8 bases from J, with 15 bases between. CDR3 length equals 14 residues. Germline CDR1 is SGHKS and CDR2 is YYEKEE (reference sequence). The CDR3 loop reads CASSLTNDIPGYTF. In DNA, the CDR3 is TGTGCCAGCAGCTTGACTAACGATATTCCCGGCTACACCTTC. The full variable domain, in which reference TRBV5-5 and TRBJ1-2 provide the parts outside the CDR3, is DAGVTQSPTHLIKTRGQQVTLRCSPISGHKSVSWYQQVLGQGPQFIFQYYEKEERGRGNFPDRFSARQFPNYSSELNVNALLLGDSALYLCASSLTNDIPGYTFGSGTRLTVV.

V gene TRBV7-9 combines with J gene TRBJ2-3; 9 bases map to TRBD1. Germline V lookup: CDR1 SEHNR, CDR2 FQNEAQ (reference sequence). The V and J ends lost 5 bases and 4 bases, in that order; junction bases with no gene match: 10. The CDR3 loop spans 16 amino acids. CDR3 nucleotide sequence: TGTGCCAGCAGCACATTCAGGACAGGGGCGGCAGATACGCAGTATTTT. It yields the protein CASSTFRTGAADTQYF.

This chain links TRBV19 with TRBJ2-1; 7 nucleotides align to TRBD2. Germline V gene lookup returns CDR1 LNHDA and CDR2 SQIVND (reference sequence). The CDR3 covers 15 residues. Losses at the gene ends were 4 bases for V and 2 bases for J; bases not matched to a gene: 5. The CDR3 DNA reads TGTGCCAGTAGTAATACGGGAGGAGCCTACAATGAGCAGTTCTTC. Translating it yields CASSNTGGAYNEQFF.

The chain has TRBV7-9 and TRBJ1-2; possibly TRBD1 for D (5 bases). Deletions cut 3 bases from V and 8 bases from J, with 13 bases between. The CDR3 spans 13 residues. CDR1 and CDR2 from the germline V gene are SEHNR and FQNEAQ (reference sequence). DNA for the CDR3: TGTGCCAGCAGCTTGGGCCAGGGCCTGGGCTACACCTTC. Translation: CASSLGQGLGYTF.

The rearrangement uses TRBV9 and TRBJ1-1; D unclear. The germline CDR1 and CDR2 sequences are SGDLS and YYNGEE. The ends were cut back, 0 bases at V and 1 base at J, with 10 bases in the middle. This CDR3 is built from 15 residues. CDR3 sequence reads: CASSVGGGWNTEAFF. DNA for the CDR3: TGTGCCAGCAGCGTAGGAGGAGGATGGAACACTGAAGCTTTCTTT.

The CDR3 sequence: CASRVADEYGYTF. The CDR3 DNA is TGTGCCAGCAGAGTAGCTGACGAATATGGCTACACCTTC. V gene TRBV28 combines with J gene TRBJ1-2, with no clear D. V lost 6 bases to trimming and J lost 5 bases, with 13 bases between them. The CDR3 runs 13 residues. The germline V gene encodes CDR1 MDHEN and CDR2 SYDVKM.

This clone was picked up one time. This sequence joins TRBV6-1 and TRBJ2-7, with D perhaps matching TRBD1 (6 bases). V shed 2 bases and J shed 4 bases, with 9 bases lying between them. Germline CDR1 is MNHNS and CDR2 is SASEGT. CDR3 length: 13 amino acids. This CDR3 is CASSERGTYEQYF. The CDR3 DNA is TGTGCCAGCAGTGAAAGGGGGACATACGAGCAGTACTTC.

The chain links TRBV14 to TRBJ1-6; weak D call: TRBD1 (5 bases). Germline values: CDR1 SGHDN, CDR2 FVKESK. V dropped 2 bases and J dropped 6 bases, with 8 bases sitting between them. The CDR3 has 14 amino acids. The CDR3 here is CASSQRQLNSPLHF. DNA for the CDR3: TGTGCCAGCAGCCAAAGACAGCTTAATTCACCCCTCCACTTT.

The rearrangement joins TRBV5-1 to TRBJ1-2, with D tentatively TRBD1 (6 bases). Per germline, CDR1 SGHRS and CDR2 YFSETQ. The V and J ends lost 4 bases and 2 bases respectively, with 9 bases between them. The CDR3 totals 13 residues. Here the CDR3 DNA reads TGCGCCAGCAGCGCCACAGGGAACTATGGCTACACCTTC. It encodes CASSATGNYGYTF.

The V gene is TRBV7-6, the J gene TRBJ2-3, with TRBD2 matching over 8 bases. CDR1 is SGHVS and CDR2 is FNYEAQ in the germline V gene. J lost 6 bases, V lost 3 bases, and 11 bases had no gene match. The CDR3 extends over 16 amino acids. The CDR3 region is CASSLFLRGVPDTQYF. In DNA form, the CDR3 reads TGTGCCAGCAGCTTGTTTCTGCGGGGGGTCCCCGATACGCAGTATTTT.

V and J are TRBV7-9 and TRBJ2-5, with TRBD2 matching 7 bases. This CDR3 spans 15 amino acids. V lost 6 bases, J lost 2 bases, and 9 bases stayed unmatched. Germline V gives CDR1 SEHNR, CDR2 FQNEAQ (reference sequence). This CDR3 is CASSYAGVPQETQYF. As DNA, the CDR3 is TGTGCCAGCAGTTATGCGGGGGTGCCACAAGAGACCCAGTACTTC.

This clone has a handful of counts. CDR3 coding DNA: TGTGCCAGCAGCTTAGCGAACGGCCGATTGGGCGGCTACACCTTC. This translates into CASSLANGRLGGYTF. The J gene is TRBJ1-2, the V gene TRBV7-9; no reliable D call. Trimming left V 0 bases short and J 8 bases short, with 16 bases between. The germline gives CDR1 SEHNR, CDR2 FQNEAQ (reference sequence). This CDR3 spans 15 amino acids.

This sequence joins TRBV4-1 and TRBJ2-1; D unclear. CDR1 MGHRA and CDR2 YSYEKL come from the germline V gene. The V and J ends lost 3 bases and 4 bases respectively, with 13 bases between them. The CDR3 is 15 amino acids. This chain's CDR3 is CASSQSPRSYNEQFF. For the CDR3, the DNA is TGCGCCAGCAGCCAGTCACCGAGGTCGTACAATGAGCAGTTCTTC.

The DNA for the CDR3 is TGTGCCAGTAGTAAAAAGCGGGACAGGGGACTCAACACTGAAGCTTTCTTT. Translated, it gives CASSKKRDRGLNTEAFF. The chain employs TRBV19 and TRBJ1-1; 10 bases agree with TRBD1. Germline V gene data show CDR1 as LNHDA and CDR2 as SQIVND (reference sequence). The CDR3 sequence is 17 residues long. The V gene end was trimmed by 4 bases and the J gene end by 2 bases; junction bases not matched to a gene: 10.

The V call is TRBV18, the J call TRBJ2-2; D is unclear. Looked up from germline, CDR1 is KGHSH and CDR2 is LQKENI. The CDR3 is 13 residues long. V lost 3 bases and J lost 4, with 6 bases in between. CDR3 loop: CASSPLSTGELFF. The CDR3 DNA reads TGTGCCAGCTCACCGTTGAGCACCGGGGAGCTGTTTTTT.

The chain carries TRBV21-1 and TRBJ2-5; the tabulated D call, TRBD2, remains unverified against the DNA. TRBV21-1 is tagged as a pseudogene. The CDR3 runs to 15 residues. The CDR3 spells CASSKTKLPLPTQYF. The CDR3 nucleotides read TGTGCCAGCAGCAAAACCAAGCTCCCTTTGCCGACCCAGTACTTC.

The chain recombines TRBV7-3 with TRBJ2-2, with D possibly matching TRBD1 (6 bases). Trimming shortened V by 5 bases and J by 6 bases, and 10 bases separated the two germline ends. The germline V gene has CDR1 SGHTA and CDR2 FQGTGA. The CDR3 covers 13 residues. The chain's CDR3 is CASSLTGPGELFF. In DNA, the CDR3 is TGTGCCAGCAGCCTTACAGGGCCCGGGGAGCTGTTTTTT.

This chain joins TRBV7-9 and TRBJ1-2; D possibly corresponds to TRBD1 (5 bases). Germline V gene sequence: CDR1 SEHNR, CDR2 FQNEAQ (reference sequence). The CDR3 covers 13 residues. The germline V and J ends were trimmed by 4 bases and 3 bases, with 9 bases remaining between them. The CDR3 here is CASSSSGYYGYTF. CDR3 DNA: TGTGCCAGCAGCTCCTCAGGGTACTATGGCTACACCTTC.

This chain links TRBV29-1 with TRBJ2-1; D ambiguous. This CDR3 spans 12 amino acids. V lost 4 bases and J lost 1, with 5 bases in between. Looked up from germline, CDR1 is SQVTM and CDR2 is ANQGSEA. The DNA of the CDR3 is TGCAGCGTTGGGCAGTCCTACAATGAGCAGTTCTTC. Encoded protein: CSVGQSYNEQFF.

The V call is TRBV6-5, the J call TRBJ2-1, with D tentatively TRBD2 (5 bases). Germline CDR1 MNHEY, CDR2 SVGAGI. V lost 5 bases to trimming and J lost 5 bases, with 16 bases between them. The CDR3 is 15 residues long. Here the CDR3 reads CASSPPGIRNNEQFF. CDR3 in DNA: TGTGCCAGCAGTCCACCGGGAATCAGGAACAATGAGCAGTTCTTC.

The J gene is TRBJ2-4, the V gene TRBV2; D is undetermined. The CDR3 spans 15 residues. Germline loops: CDR1 SNHLY, CDR2 FYNNEI. V lost 3 bases and J 0 bases, leaving 9 bases between the germline ends. The CDR3, as DNA: TGTGCCAGCAGTGAGTACCCAGGAGCCAAAAACATTCAGTACTTC. Protein sequence: CASSEYPGAKNIQYF.

The gene calls are TRBV27 and TRBJ2-7, with a possible D match to TRBD1 (5 bases). The V end lost 1 base, the J end lost 0 bases, and 25 bases lay between the germline ends. The CDR3 extends over 20 amino acids. Germline loops: CDR1 MNHEY, CDR2 SMNVEV (reference sequence). This CDR3 reads CASSLYPWGVNTQSSYEQYF. The CDR3 DNA reads as TGTGCCAGCAGTTTATACCCGTGGGGCGTTAACACCCAAAGCTCCTACGAGCAGTACTTC.